One T cell receptor beta chain is described in this entry. Study processing details: Amplification with reference gene primers provided the estimates of nucleated cell counts. Clones were sequenced by immunoSEQ multiplex PCR, and TCRdb holds only the in-frame ones, with some missing. That table furnishes V, J and clone size, whereas the DNA furnished D and trimming. This sample has some 120,000 clones, with about 83% found just once. This record belongs to a study of blood T cell repertoires in COVID-19. Study information: Sample material is recorded as cDNA or gDNA derived from T cells, B-cell-depleted T cells, or PBMCs.

CDR3 length equals 16 residues. Trimming shortened V by 2 bases and J by 2 bases, and 12 bases separated the two germline ends. The germline V gene has CDR1 LGHDT and CDR2 YNNKEL (reference sequence). The chain has TRBV3-1 (or the pseudogene TRBV3-2) and TRBJ1-4, with no clear D. Sequenced material: peripheral blood. This TCR was sampled from an elderly man with active or convalescent COVID-19. This CDR3 reads CASSQSIGGTNEKLFF. The CDR3 DNA reads TGTGCCAGCAGCCAAAGTATTGGCGGGACTAATGAAAAACTGTTTTTT.